This T cell receptor (beta chain) is from a study of OX40 agonist ivuxolimab in advanced cancers. Concerning the study at large: Ivuxolimab was a fully human IgG2 agonistic monoclonal antibody targeting the costimulatory receptor OX40 (CD134). In the dose-escalation cohort, about four fifths of patients were male, and the mean age was roughly 60 years with a range of about 20 to 79. Among the roughly 50 dose-escalation patients, around 20 had hepatocellular carcinoma, some 15 melanoma, 9 renal cell carcinoma and 9 head and neck cancer. The monotherapy dose-escalation portion (N ≈ 52 patients) of the phase I ivuxolimab trial is reported in the paper. Peripheral TCRbeta sequencing was intended to test whether TCR sequence diversity was altered and clonal T-cell expansion was caused by ivuxolimab. Intravenous ivuxolimab was administered to patients every 2 weeks at six dose levels: 0.01, 0.1, 0.3, 1.5, 3 and 10 mg/kg. Three dose-escalation patients achieved partial responses, one with hepatocellular carcinoma and two with cutaneous melanoma. Prior anti-PD-1, anti-PD-L1 or anti-CTLA-4 therapy was permitted, and checkpoint inhibitors had been received by under 50% of dose-escalation patients. General findings and caveats noted by the study authors: Low levels of normalized T-cell clonal expansion were also seen in some nonresponding patients. On average, CD8+ T cells showed more expanded clones than CD4+ T cells after ivuxolimab. At doses of 0.1 to 3.0 mg/kg, clonal expansion of both CD4+ and CD8+ blood T cells was observed from baseline to week 6. In the 0.1-3.0 mg/kg groups, partial responders were among the patients with the lowest normalized peripheral clonal expansion, particularly in CD8+ T cells. The antigen specificity of the peripheral T cells that underwent clonal expansion was not determined.

The table lists this clone with a count of one. There is no known antigen for this receptor. No per-base quality is available; no much larger clone lies one base away. Patients with a history of autoimmune disease or receiving systemic immunosuppression were excluded from the trial. Peripheral blood for TCR sequencing was drawn from every dose cohort at baseline, at cycle 4 day 1 and at cycle 7 day 1. Samples were obtained from an open-label, multicenter, first-in-human phase I dose-escalation trial of ivuxolimab. Adults with locally advanced or metastatic melanoma, renal cell, hepatocellular, or head and neck squamous cell carcinoma were enrolled in the trial. Before TCR sequencing, CD4+ and CD8+ T cells were separately sorted from peripheral blood. For sequencing of the TCRbeta CDR3 region, genomic DNA was extracted from the sorted cells. The immunoSEQ Assay was used for sequencing of TCRbeta CDR3 regions. Not all clones reach the TCRdb copy of this immuneACCESS table, which keeps in-frame sequences only. Checked studies attribute under half of the gap to unresolved V genes and leave the rest unexplained. Recorded for this sample are approximately 82,000 clones; approximately 86% of them occurred a single time. The ten largest clonotypes hold 6.5% of the sample.

This clonotype was obtained from an adult with an advanced solid tumor such as melanoma, head and neck, liver or kidney cancer. The sample was CD4+ or CD8+ T cells sorted from blood, taken in a trial of the OX40 agonist ivuxolimab.

The CDR3 reads CASSLGMNTGELFF. Read as DNA, the sequence is TGCGCCAGCAGCTTGGGGATGAACACCGGGGAGCTGTTTTTT. The chain is encoded by TRBV5-1 joined to TRBJ2-2; too little of a D gene remains to name it. V drops 0 bases and J drops 1 base, leaving 4 bases in between. The CDR3 runs 14 residues from the cysteine to the phenylalanine. Solely the CDR3 DNA is kept, with 42 bases framed from the first base. CDR1 and CDR2 are read off the germline V gene as SGHRS and YFSETQ.